These 3 T cell receptor beta chains share one sample of origin, sequenced in a study of T-cell reconstitution after alpha-beta-depleted transplantation in children. Unique molecular identifiers were incorporated when the TCRbeta library was constructed. Via MiXCR, TCRdb re-called the PCR reads, giving one row per CDR3 protein. The repertoire holds fewer than 550,000 distinct CDR3 sequences, 15% to 20% seen once, with around 28% in the top ten. The sequencing used PBMCs, mostly from graft donor cells, collected 360 days after TCRalphabeta/CD19-depleted stem cell transplant. These receptors originate from a boy in the first two years of life who had a stem cell transplant for Wiskott-Aldrich syndrome, so the T cells may come from the graft donor.

This clonotype was seen more than once but under ten times. Written as DNA, the CDR3 is TGTGCCAGCAGCCCCCAGCTAGCGTTTGTCGCCTACGAGCAGTACTTC. Translation gives CASSPQLAFVAYEQYF. The chain links TRBV6-1 to TRBJ2-7; D possibly corresponds to TRBD2 (6 bases). Germline CDR1 is MNHNS and CDR2 is SASEGT. The CDR3 is 16 residues long. The V end lost 6 bases, the J end lost 2 bases, and 20 bases lay between the germline ends.

The J gene is TRBJ2-2, the V gene TRBV5-1; D perhaps matches TRBD1 (6 bases). The ends were cut back, 4 bases at V and 1 base at J, with 17 bases in the middle. Germline V gene data show CDR1 as SGHRS and CDR2 as YFSETQ. CDR3 length: 17 residues. The CDR3 sequence: CASSDGRGPLNTGELFF. In DNA, the CDR3 is TGCGCCAGCAGCGATGGCAGGGGCCCTTTGAACACCGGGGAGCTGTTTTTT.

This rearrangement joins TRBV29-1 to TRBJ1-3; TRBD1 is a possible D gene (5 bases). Germline CDR1 SQVTM, CDR2 ANQGSEA. V shed 5 bases and J shed 4 bases, with 21 bases lying between them. The CDR3 runs to 16 residues. The CDR3 bases are TGCAGCGTTCAAGGCGACAGAGGCCAACAGGGAAACACCATATATTTT. Encoded protein: CSVQGDRGQQGNTIYF.